This record looks at one T cell receptor (beta chain) sequence and its context. This record belongs to a study of radiotherapy plus CTLA-4 blockade in lung cancer. Across the study: Disease control reached approximately 29%, with objective responses in approximately 17%.

The method was immunoSEQ multiplex PCR; TCRdb's version includes in-frame clones alone and lacks a portion of them. Among 85,000 to 100,000 clones listed, 70% to 90% were seen once. There are 15 residues in the CDR3. The ends lost 4 bases at V and 2 bases at J; junction bases unmatched: 8. Looked up from germline, CDR1 is LNHDA and CDR2 is SQIVND (reference sequence). The V and J genes are TRBV19 and TRBJ2-7, with 7 bases fitting TRBD1. The sequences come from peripheral blood, collected from a patient treated with radiotherapy plus ipilimumab. This clonotype was sampled from a human donor with non-small cell lung cancer that progressed on radiotherapy plus ipilimumab. The CDR3: CASSSRDSQAYEQYF. CDR3 DNA sequence: TGTGCCAGTAGTAGCCGGGACAGCCAGGCCTACGAGCAGTACTTC.